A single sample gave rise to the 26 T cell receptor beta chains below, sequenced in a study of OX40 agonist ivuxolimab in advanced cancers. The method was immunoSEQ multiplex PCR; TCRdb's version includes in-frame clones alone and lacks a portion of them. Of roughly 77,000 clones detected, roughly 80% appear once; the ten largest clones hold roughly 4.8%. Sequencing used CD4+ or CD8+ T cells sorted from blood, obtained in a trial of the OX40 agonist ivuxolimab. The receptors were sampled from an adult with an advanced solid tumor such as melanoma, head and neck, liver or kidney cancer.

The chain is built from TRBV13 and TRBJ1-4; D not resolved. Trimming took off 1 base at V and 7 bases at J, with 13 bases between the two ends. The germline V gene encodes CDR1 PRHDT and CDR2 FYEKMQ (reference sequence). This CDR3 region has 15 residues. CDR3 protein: CASSLVLLAGEKLFF. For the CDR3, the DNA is TGTGCCAGCAGCTTAGTATTGTTAGCGGGTGAAAAACTGTTTTTT.

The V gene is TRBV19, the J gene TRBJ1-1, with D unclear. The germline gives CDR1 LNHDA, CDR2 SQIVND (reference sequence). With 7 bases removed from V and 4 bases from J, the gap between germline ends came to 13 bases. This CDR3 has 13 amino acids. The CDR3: CASKTDLGTEAFF. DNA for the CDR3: TGTGCCAGTAAAACAGATTTAGGCACTGAAGCTTTCTTT.

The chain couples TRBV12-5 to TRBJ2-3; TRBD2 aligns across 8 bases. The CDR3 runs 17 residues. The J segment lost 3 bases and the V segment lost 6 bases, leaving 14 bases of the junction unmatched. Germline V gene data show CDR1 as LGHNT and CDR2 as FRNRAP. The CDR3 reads CASGPGTGGGGTDTQYF. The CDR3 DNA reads TGTGCTAGTGGCCCTGGTACGGGGGGGGGCGGGACAGATACGCAGTATTTT.

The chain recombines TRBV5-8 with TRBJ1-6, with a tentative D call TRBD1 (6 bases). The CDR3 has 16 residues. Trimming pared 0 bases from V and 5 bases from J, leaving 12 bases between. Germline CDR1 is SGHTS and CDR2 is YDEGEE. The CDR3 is CASSLAGGADNSPLHF. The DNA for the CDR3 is TGTGCCAGCAGCTTGGCTGGGGGCGCCGATAATTCACCCCTCCACTTT.

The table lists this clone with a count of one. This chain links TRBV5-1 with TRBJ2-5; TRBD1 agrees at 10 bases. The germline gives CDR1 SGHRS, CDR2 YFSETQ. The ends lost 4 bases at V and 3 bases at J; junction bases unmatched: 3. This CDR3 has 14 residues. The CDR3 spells CASSLGQGKETQYF. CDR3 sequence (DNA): TGCGCCAGCAGCCTGGGACAGGGGAAAGAGACCCAGTACTTC.

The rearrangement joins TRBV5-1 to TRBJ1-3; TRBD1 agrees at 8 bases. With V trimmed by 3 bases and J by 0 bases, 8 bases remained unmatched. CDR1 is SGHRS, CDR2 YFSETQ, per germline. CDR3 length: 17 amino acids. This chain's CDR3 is CASSSRQGPISGNTIYF. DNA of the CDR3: TGCGCCAGCAGCTCGCGACAGGGGCCCATCTCTGGAAACACCATATATTTT. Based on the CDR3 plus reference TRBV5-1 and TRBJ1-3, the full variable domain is KAGVTQTPRYLIKTRGQQVTLSCSPISGHRSVSWYQQTPGQGLQFLFEYFSETQRNKGNFPGRFSGRQFSNSRSEMNVSTLELGDSALYLCASSSRQGPISGNTIYFGEGSWLTVV.

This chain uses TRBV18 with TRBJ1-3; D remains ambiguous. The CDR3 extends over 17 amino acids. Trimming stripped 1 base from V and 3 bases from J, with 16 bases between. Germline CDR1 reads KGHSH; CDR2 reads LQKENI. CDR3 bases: TGTGCCAGCTCACCACTTAGCGGTTCAGGCGGTGGAAACACCATATATTTT. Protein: CASSPLSGSGGGNTIYF.

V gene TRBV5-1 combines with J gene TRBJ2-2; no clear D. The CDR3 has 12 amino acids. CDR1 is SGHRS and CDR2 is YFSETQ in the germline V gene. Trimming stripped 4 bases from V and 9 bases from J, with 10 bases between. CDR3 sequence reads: CASSPAGRELFF. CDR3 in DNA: TGCGCCAGCAGCCCCGCAGGCCGGGAGCTGTTTTTT.

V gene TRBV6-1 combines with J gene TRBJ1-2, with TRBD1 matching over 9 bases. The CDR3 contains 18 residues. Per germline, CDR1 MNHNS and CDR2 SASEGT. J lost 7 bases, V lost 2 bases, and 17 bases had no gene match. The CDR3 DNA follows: TGTGCCAGCAGTGAAATATACAGGGGGCGGTTTATTCTTGGTGGCTACACCTTC. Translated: CASSEIYRGRFILGGYTF.

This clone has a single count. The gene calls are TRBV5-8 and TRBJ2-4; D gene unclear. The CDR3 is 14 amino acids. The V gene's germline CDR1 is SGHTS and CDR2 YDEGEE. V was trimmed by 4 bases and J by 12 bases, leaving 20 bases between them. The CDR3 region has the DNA TGTGCCAGCAGCGTGGACCGCGCAAGGATGGGTCAGTACTTC. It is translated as CASSVDRARMGQYF.

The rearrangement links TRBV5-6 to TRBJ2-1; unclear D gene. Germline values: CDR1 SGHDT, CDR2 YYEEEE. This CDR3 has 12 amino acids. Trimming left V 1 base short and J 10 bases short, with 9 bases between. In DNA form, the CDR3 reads TGTGCCAGCAGCTTGACCCGGGTGGAGCAGTTCTTC. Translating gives CASSLTRVEQFF.

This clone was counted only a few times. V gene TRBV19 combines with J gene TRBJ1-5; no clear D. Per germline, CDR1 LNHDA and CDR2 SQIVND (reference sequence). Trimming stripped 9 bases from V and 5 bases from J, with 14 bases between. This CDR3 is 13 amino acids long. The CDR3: CASSDSFDQPQHF. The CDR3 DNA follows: TGTGCCAGCTCGGACTCGTTCGATCAGCCCCAGCATTTT.

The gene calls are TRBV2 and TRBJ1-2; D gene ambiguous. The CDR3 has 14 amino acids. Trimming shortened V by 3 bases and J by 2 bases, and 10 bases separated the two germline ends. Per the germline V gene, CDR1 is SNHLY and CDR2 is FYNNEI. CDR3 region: CASSEWEFNYGYTF. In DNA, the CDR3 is TGTGCCAGCAGTGAGTGGGAATTCAACTATGGCTACACCTTC.

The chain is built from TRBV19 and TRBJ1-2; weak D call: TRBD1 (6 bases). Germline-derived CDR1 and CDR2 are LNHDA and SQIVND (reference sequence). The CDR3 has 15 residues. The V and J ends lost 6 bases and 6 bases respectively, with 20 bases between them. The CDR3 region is CASSHAGVLLDGYTF. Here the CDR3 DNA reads TGTGCCAGTAGCCACGCAGGGGTTCTGTTGGATGGCTACACCTTC.

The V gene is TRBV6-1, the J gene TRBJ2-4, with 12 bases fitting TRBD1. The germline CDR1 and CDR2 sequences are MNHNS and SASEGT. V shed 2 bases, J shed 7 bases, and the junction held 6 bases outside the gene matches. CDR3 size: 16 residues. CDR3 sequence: CASSEQGTGGVNIQYF. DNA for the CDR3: TGTGCCAGCAGTGAACAGGGGACAGGGGGCGTTAACATTCAGTACTTC.

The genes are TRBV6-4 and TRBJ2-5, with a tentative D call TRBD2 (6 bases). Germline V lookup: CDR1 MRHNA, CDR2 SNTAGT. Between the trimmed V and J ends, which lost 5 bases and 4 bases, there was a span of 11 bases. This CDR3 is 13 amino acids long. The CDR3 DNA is TGTGCCAGCAGTCCGGGACTGGGAGAGACCCAGTACTTC. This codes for CASSPGLGETQYF.

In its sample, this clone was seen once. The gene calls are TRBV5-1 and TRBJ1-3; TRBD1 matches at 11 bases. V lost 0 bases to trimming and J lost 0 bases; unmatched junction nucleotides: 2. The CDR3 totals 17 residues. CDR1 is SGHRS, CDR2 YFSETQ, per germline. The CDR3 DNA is TGCGCCAGCAGCTTGGGGACAGGGGGCACCTCTGGAAACACCATATATTTT. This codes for CASSLGTGGTSGNTIYF.

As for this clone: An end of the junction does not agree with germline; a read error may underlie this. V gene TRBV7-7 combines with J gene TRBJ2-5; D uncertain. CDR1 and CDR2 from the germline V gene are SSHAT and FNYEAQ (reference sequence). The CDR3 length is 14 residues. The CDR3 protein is CASSLERSSETQYF. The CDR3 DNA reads TGTGCTAGCAGCTTAGAGAGATCCTCGGAGACCCAGTACTTC.

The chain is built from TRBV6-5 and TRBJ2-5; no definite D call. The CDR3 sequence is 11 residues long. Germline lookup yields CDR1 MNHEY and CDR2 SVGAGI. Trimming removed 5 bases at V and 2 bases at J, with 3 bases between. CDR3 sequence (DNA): TGTGCCAGCAGTGCTCAAGAGACCCAGTACTTC. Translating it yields CASSAQETQYF.

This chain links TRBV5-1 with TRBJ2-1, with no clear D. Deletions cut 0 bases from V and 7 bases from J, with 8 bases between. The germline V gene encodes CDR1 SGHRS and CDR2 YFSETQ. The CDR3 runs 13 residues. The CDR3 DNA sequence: TGCGCCAGCAGCTTGGTGGGGTTAAATGAGCAGTTCTTC. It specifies CASSLVGLNEQFF. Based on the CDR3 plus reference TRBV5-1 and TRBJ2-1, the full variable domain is KAGVTQTPRYLIKTRGQQVTLSCSPISGHRSVSWYQQTPGQGLQFLFEYFSETQRNKGNFPGRFSGRQFSNSRSEMNVSTLELGDSALYLCASSLVGLNEQFFGPGTRLTVL.

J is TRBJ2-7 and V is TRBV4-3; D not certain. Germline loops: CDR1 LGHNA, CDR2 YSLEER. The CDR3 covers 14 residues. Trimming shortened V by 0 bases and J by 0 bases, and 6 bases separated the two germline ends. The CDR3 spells CASSQEGNSYEQYF. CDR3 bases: TGCGCCAGCAGCCAAGAAGGAAACTCCTACGAGCAGTACTTC.

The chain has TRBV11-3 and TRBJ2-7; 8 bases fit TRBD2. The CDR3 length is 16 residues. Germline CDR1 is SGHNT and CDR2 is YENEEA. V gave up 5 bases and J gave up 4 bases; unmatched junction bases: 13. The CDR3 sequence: CASSNTGGLVFYEQYF. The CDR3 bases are TGTGCCAGCAGCAACACCGGGGGACTAGTTTTTTACGAGCAGTACTTC.

CDR3 in amino acids: CASSLTGGWAGELFF. Here the CDR3 DNA reads TGTGCCAGCAGCTTGACAGGGGGTTGGGCCGGGGAGCTGTTTTTT. The chain employs TRBV7-2 and TRBJ2-2; 9 bases agree with TRBD1. The V gene end was trimmed by 3 bases and the J gene end by 6 bases; junction bases not matched to a gene: 5. Germline V gives CDR1 SGHTA, CDR2 FQGNSA. The CDR3 spans 15 residues.

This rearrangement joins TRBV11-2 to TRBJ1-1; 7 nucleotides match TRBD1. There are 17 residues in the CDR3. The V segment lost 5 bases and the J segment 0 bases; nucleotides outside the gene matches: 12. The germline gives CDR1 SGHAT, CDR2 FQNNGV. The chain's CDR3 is CASSPGTVFDLNTEAFF. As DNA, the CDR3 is TGTGCCAGCAGCCCCGGGACAGTATTCGATTTGAACACTGAAGCTTTCTTT.

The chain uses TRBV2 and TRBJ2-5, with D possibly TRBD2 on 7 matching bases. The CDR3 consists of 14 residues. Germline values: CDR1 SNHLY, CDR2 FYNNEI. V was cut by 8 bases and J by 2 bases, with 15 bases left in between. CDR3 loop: CASLRGGDQETQYF. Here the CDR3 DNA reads TGTGCCAGCCTGAGGGGGGGCGATCAAGAGACCCAGTACTTC.

In DNA, the CDR3 is TGTGCCATCAGTGCGGCAGGGGTCGGCACTGAAGCTTTCTTT. Its translation is CAISAAGVGTEAFF. This sequence joins TRBV10-3 and TRBJ1-1; possible D gene TRBD1, 6 bases. CDR3 length: 14 amino acids. V lost 4 bases and J 4 bases, leaving 13 bases between the germline ends. Germline V gene sequence: CDR1 ENHRY, CDR2 SYGVKD.